Following are 3 T cell receptor beta chains from one sample sequenced in a study of blood T cell repertoires in COVID-19. Data came from immunoSEQ multiplex PCR; TCRdb stores just in-frame clones and leaves some out. Of 100,000 to 150,000 clones listed, 88% are singletons. Specimen: peripheral blood. These receptors were collected from a man between 65 and 85 years old with active COVID-19.

The V and J genes are TRBV27 and TRBJ1-5, with TRBD1 identical over 8 bases. V trimming: 5 bases; J trimming: 4 bases; junction bases outside the gene matches: 4. The CDR3 sequence is 14 residues long. The germline V gene has CDR1 MNHEY and CDR2 SMNVEV (reference sequence). This CDR3 reads CASSPHRGNQPQHF. DNA of the CDR3: TGTGCCAGCAGTCCCCACAGGGGGAATCAGCCCCAGCATTTT.

In this sample, this clone turned up a few times. This chain uses TRBV6-2 or TRBV6-3 with TRBJ2-7; TRBD1 matches 9 bases. This CDR3 spans 15 amino acids. V was pared by 4 bases and J by 5 bases, with 9 bases of the junction left unmatched. Germline V lookup: CDR1 MNHEY, CDR2 SVGEGT. Here the CDR3 DNA reads TGTGCCAGCAGTTCCCCCCACAGGGGGCTACACGAGCAGTACTTC. It specifies CASSSPHRGLHEQYF.

The chain carries TRBV10-1 and TRBJ2-1, with 13 bases fitting TRBD2. V lost 6 bases, J lost 7 bases, and 6 bases stayed unmatched. This CDR3 spans 15 amino acids. Germline assignment: CDR1 WNHNN and CDR2 SYGVQD (reference sequence). This chain's CDR3 is CASRVLAGGRNEQFF. The CDR3 bases are TGCGCCAGCAGGGTACTAGCGGGAGGGCGTAATGAGCAGTTCTTC.